The 6 T cell receptor beta chains given below trace back to one sample, sequenced in a study of CD8 T cells in ankylosing spondylitis. TCRdb passed the 5' RACE reads through MiXCR, listing each CDR3 protein once. The sample has just over 350,000 distinct CDR3 sequences, 20% seen once. The sequencing sample was made of blood, either unsorted or a sorted T cell fraction (not recorded which). The receptors here all came from a male donor with ankylosing spondylitis or in good health (not recorded which).

The J gene is TRBJ2-5, the V gene TRBV29-1; D possibly corresponds to TRBD1 (6 bases). In germline, CDR1 is SQVTM, CDR2 ANQGSEA. The CDR3 sequence is 15 residues long. The V end was cut by 7 bases, the J end by 1 base, with 19 bases between. As DNA, the CDR3 is TGCAGCGCTCCAGGGGCAGGCCCGTTCCAAGAGACCCAGTACTTC. Translated, it gives CSAPGAGPFQETQYF.

The chain couples TRBV12-3 or TRBV12-4 to TRBJ2-2; 7 bases map to TRBD1. CDR3 length: 15 residues. Germline trimming cut 7 bases from V and 1 base from J; bases unmatched to any gene: 6. Here the CDR3 DNA reads TGTGCCAGCACCAAGACAGGGAGGAACACCGGGGAGCTGTTTTTT. Translated: CASTKTGRNTGELFF.

On this clonotype: The junction shows a germline mismatch at one end, possibly a read error. The rearrangement joins TRBV2 to TRBJ2-5, with 8 bases that match TRBD2. Germline loops: CDR1 SNHLY, CDR2 FYNNEI. The CDR3 has 15 amino acids. CDR3 nucleotides: TGTGCCAGCATTGGGCGGGGGGCCTACCAAGAGGCCCAGTACTTC. Encoded protein: CASIGRGAYQEAQYF.

This clonotype appeared a few times. The V gene is TRBV20-1, the J gene TRBJ2-7; D perhaps matches TRBD1 (7 bases). This CDR3 region has 14 residues. Germline CDR1 is DFQATT and CDR2 is SNEGSKA (reference sequence). Deletions cut 6 bases from V and 2 bases from J, with 17 bases between. CDR3 sequence: CSAPGEQGAYEQYF. CDR3 coding DNA: TGCAGTGCCCCGGGGGAGCAGGGGGCCTACGAGCAGTACTTC.

This clonotype was counted a few times. This sequence joins TRBV6-1 and TRBJ2-7, with D possibly TRBD2 on 5 matching bases. CDR1 is MNHNS and CDR2 is SASEGT in the germline V gene. V was shortened by 4 bases and J by 9 bases, with 16 bases between the two germline ends. This CDR3 is built from 13 residues. In nucleotides, the CDR3 is TGTGCCAGCAGTGCTCGGGGTGACTGGGGGCAGTACTTC. This translates into CASSARGDWGQYF.

The chain recombines TRBV18 with TRBJ2-2, with D hard to call. Trimming took 5 bases from V and 0 from J, leaving 7 bases between them. The length of the CDR3 is 14 residues. CDR1 and CDR2 (germline): KGHSH, LQKENI. The CDR3 spells CASSYSTNTGELFF. As DNA, the CDR3 is TGTGCCAGCTCATACAGTACGAACACCGGGGAGCTGTTTTTT.